This T cell receptor beta chain appears in the sequencing data of a study of shared clonotypes between healthy human individuals (dated by TCRdb to between 2020 and 2021). In the study overall: The cohort included a few men and two women between 18 and 49 years of age. The study deeply sequenced blood TCR repertoires of five healthy adults to estimate repertoire size and the extent of clonotype sharing between individuals. Different laboratories and diverse techniques were used to prepare libraries and sequence TCR repertoires, to increase sequencing depth and limit assay-specific biases. Leukapheresis yielded between about 0.8 and 8.9 billion PBMCs per donor.

From the cysteine through the phenylalanine, the CDR3 covers 14 amino acids. Just the 42-base CDR3 DNA is kept, in frame starting at base 1. Reading the germline V gene gives CDR1 SGHRS and CDR2 YFSETQ. The V end gives up 8 bases and the J end 3 bases, leaving 6 bases in the junction not matched to a gene. As concerns this clone: No cognate antigen has been identified for it. No base quality values were provided; no much bigger clone lies one nucleotide off.

TCR CDR3 regions were amplified from genomic DNA by multiplex PCR using the deep immunoSEQ assay. For each cell subset, the extracted genomic DNA was distributed evenly across all wells of several immunoSEQ 96-well plates, and each plate served as one replicate. For unsorted PBMC, about 300 ng of genomic DNA, equivalent to tens of thousands of T cell genomes, went into each replicate PCR. Ten immunoSEQ deep assay plates were used to sequence the unsorted PBMC genomic DNA. Purified libraries were quantified with a Qubit 3.0 fluorometer, sized on a Bioanalyzer 2100, and re-quantified with the KAPA Library Quantification kit. Every immunoSEQ 96-well plate was sequenced on a dedicated single-read 150-cycle Illumina NextSeq 550 flow cell. The original pipeline was this. The immunoSEQ output contained only junctional sequences without quality scores, so filtering could not match that applied to full-length reads. Sequences were annotated with PyIR, a Python wrapper for IgBLAST v1.9, and V/J genes and CDR3 were assigned using IMGT germline references. Reads with weak V/J assignments (E-value above 1e-6), missing CDR3, stop codons, out-of-frame junctions, or ambiguous translated residues were removed. V3J clonotypes were defined as sequences sharing an identical inferred V gene, J gene, and CDR3 amino acid sequence. The percentage overlap between two repertoires was calculated by dividing the number of shared unique clonotypes by the size of the smaller repertoire. Repertoire richness was assessed with RTK rarefaction, the Chao1 estimator, and Recon v2.1 estimates of unobserved clonotypes. In TCRdb, the immuneACCESS table is reduced to in-frame sequences with V and J assigned. These tables do not hold every clone; where another copy was compared, an unresolved V gene accounts for under half, and the others remain unexplained. From that table come the V and J calls and clone size; the DNA was used to work out D and trimming. The sample records hundreds of thousands of clones, roughly four fifths of which are singletons. The ten largest clones represent 9.5% to 15% of the sample.

Donors were healthy HIV-negative adults with no recently reported acute infections or vaccinations. Only Caucasian adults living in Nashville, Tennessee, USA were represented among the donors. For unsorted samples, roughly 91 million PBMCs were counted, and genomic DNA was extracted using the QIAamp DNA Blood Mini kit. After blood collection by leukapheresis, PBMCs were isolated using Ficoll-Histopaque density gradient centrifugation and then cryopreserved in the vapor phase of liquid nitrogen. Study-level results and caveats: Pairwise subsampling led to the expectation that sequencing depth would affect the degree of clonotype sharing among donors. Only blood was sampled, and tissue TCR repertoires likely differ from those in blood. Because the study included only a small number of donors, the genetic and exposure-history diversity represented was limited.

The chain joins TRBV5-1 to TRBJ1-4, with 8 central nucleotides matching TRBD1. The receptor comes from a woman in her thirties or forties in good health. Some clones in this sample may be carry-over from other donors' samples. Source material: PBMCs. The DNA is as follows: TGCGCCAGTAAGACAGGGGAGGCTAATGAAAAACTGTTTTTT. Its protein product is CASKTGEANEKLFF.